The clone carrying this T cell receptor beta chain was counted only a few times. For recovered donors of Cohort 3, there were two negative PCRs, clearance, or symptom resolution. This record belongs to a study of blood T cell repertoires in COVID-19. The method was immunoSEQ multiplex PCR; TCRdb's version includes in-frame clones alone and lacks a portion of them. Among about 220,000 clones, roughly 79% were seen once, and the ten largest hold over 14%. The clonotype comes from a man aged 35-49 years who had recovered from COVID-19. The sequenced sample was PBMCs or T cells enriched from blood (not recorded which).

CDR3 DNA sequence: TGTGCCAGCAGTTACTCTAGCGGGGGGTCCTATGAGCAGTTCTTC. Its translation is CASSYSSGGSYEQFF. The V call is TRBV6-5, the J call TRBJ2-1, with 10 bases fitting TRBD2. The V gene's germline CDR1 is MNHEY and CDR2 SVGAGI. Losses at the gene ends were 0 bases for V and 8 bases for J; bases not matched to a gene: 4. This CDR3 contains 15 residues.